This passage covers 19 T cell receptor beta chains from one sample sequenced in a study of Graves' ophthalmopathy and Graves' hyperthyroidism. Beta-chain TCR CDR3 regions were amplified from RNA transcripts. The first-round RT-PCR employed HTBI primers together with the Qiagen OneStep RT-PCR kit. A multiplex PCR was then performed as the second round. One entry per CDR3 protein results from TCRdb running MiXCR on the multiplex PCR reads. The data contain approximately 1.2 million distinct CDR3 sequences, about 38% of them singletons. The sequenced material came from peripheral blood or thyroid tissue (not recorded which). The receptors were sampled from an adult man with Graves' hyperthyroidism.

This clonotype was detected once. The DNA of the CDR3 is TGCAGTGCTAGCGCGGGACAGGGTCGGTACGAGCAGTACTTC. The encoded protein is CSASAGQGRYEQYF. The genes are TRBV20-1 and TRBJ2-7; 9 nucleotides align to TRBD1. The CDR3 runs to 14 residues. The trim removed 3 bases at V and 4 bases at J, leaving 7 bases unmatched. Per germline, CDR1 DFQATT and CDR2 SNEGSKA (reference sequence).

In this sample, this clonotype turned up a few times. V gene TRBV14 combines with J gene TRBJ2-7; a possible D gene is TRBD1 (6 bases). The CDR3 length is 15 residues. V lost 5 bases and J 0 bases, leaving 14 bases between the germline ends. Per germline, CDR1 SGHDN and CDR2 FVKESK. CDR3 loop: CASSARQASSYEQYF. CDR3 nucleotides: TGTGCCAGCAGCGCGAGACAGGCATCCTCCTACGAGCAGTACTTC.

The table lists this clonotype with a count of one. CDR3 bases: TGTGCCATCAGTGGGAACAGGGGCGCTGGAAACACCATATATTTT. The encoded protein is CAISGNRGAGNTIYF. The chain recombines TRBV10-3 with TRBJ1-3; 7 bases align to TRBD1. The CDR3 is 15 residues long. Germline V lookup: CDR1 ENHRY, CDR2 SYGVKD. V shed 4 bases and J 2 bases; nucleotides not matched to a gene: 5.

This clonotype occurred many times. This chain uses TRBV2 with TRBJ2-5, with TRBD1 identical over 8 bases. From germline, CDR1 is SNHLY and CDR2 FYNNEI. CDR3 length equals 14 residues. The V and J ends lost 5 bases and 2 bases, in that order; junction bases with no gene match: 4. The CDR3 reads CASSYGTGQETQYF. The CDR3 DNA reads TGTGCCAGCAGTTACGGGACAGGACAAGAGACCCAGTACTTC.

This clonotype turned up a few times. The chain recombines TRBV6-2 or TRBV6-3 with TRBJ1-2, with D perhaps TRBD1 (6 bases). This CDR3 region has 12 residues. Trimming took off 7 bases at V and 5 bases at J, with 11 bases between the two ends. The germline V gene has CDR1 MNHEY and CDR2 SVGEGT. CDR3 residues: CASNLQGYGYTF. CDR3 sequence (DNA): TGTGCCAGCAATCTCCAGGGGTATGGCTACACCTTC.

About this clonotype itself: This may stem from a read error, because a much larger clone lies one nucleotide away. This chain joins TRBV10-3 and TRBJ2-5; D is possibly TRBD1 or TRBD2 (6 bases each). Germline assignment: CDR1 ENHRY and CDR2 SYGVKD. V was cut by 4 bases and J by 1 base, with 13 bases left in between. The CDR3 totals 15 residues. Here the CDR3 DNA reads TGTGCCATCAGTGTGGTAGGGGGGCGCCAAGAGACCCAGTACTTC. This codes for CAISVVGGRQETQYF.

Turning to this clonotype: A read error may explain this, as a much larger clone is one base away. CDR3 in amino acids: CAISYSGYGYTF. The CDR3 DNA sequence: TGTGCCATCAGTTACTCCGGATACGGCTACACCTTC. This rearrangement joins TRBV10-3 to TRBJ1-2; D gene unclear. The ends were cut back, 5 bases at V and 8 bases at J, with 12 bases in the middle. This CDR3 has 12 residues. Germline CDR1 ENHRY, CDR2 SYGVKD.

This clonotype was counted many times. The chain recombines TRBV6-2 or TRBV6-3 with TRBJ1-5; the match to TRBD1 covers 7 bases. The CDR3 has 14 amino acids. V was clipped by 5 bases and J by 7 bases; unmatched bases: 8. Germline V gene lookup returns CDR1 MNHEY and CDR2 SVGEGT. The CDR3 DNA reads TGTGCCAGCAGTCGCGGACAGGAGGCGCAGCCCCAGCATTTT. Translation: CASSRGQEAQPQHF.

This clonotype was seen ten or more times. The rearrangement joins TRBV7-2 to TRBJ2-7; TRBD1 agrees at 7 bases. The CDR3 spans 16 residues. The V gene's germline CDR1 is SGHTA and CDR2 FQGNSA. V dropped 2 bases and J dropped 0; count of bases not matched to a gene: 7. The CDR3 spells CASSLTSDRISYEQYF. The CDR3 DNA is TGTGCCAGCAGCTTAACCTCGGACAGGATCTCCTACGAGCAGTACTTC. The full variable domain, completed using reference TRBV7-2 and TRBJ2-7, is GAGVSQSPSNKVTEKGKDVELRCDPISGHTALYWYRQSLGQGLEFLIYFQGNSAPDKSGLPSDRFSAERTGGSVSTLTIQRTQQEDSAVYLCASSLTSDRISYEQYFGPGTRLTVT.

The CDR3 spells CASRRSTGSLEETQYF. The DNA of the CDR3 is TGCGCCAGCAGACGTTCTACAGGGTCCCTTGAAGAGACCCAGTACTTC. The chain couples TRBV5-1 to TRBJ2-5; D perhaps matches TRBD1 (6 bases). The V end lost 5 bases, the J end lost 3 bases, and 20 bases lay between the germline ends. Germline V lookup: CDR1 SGHRS, CDR2 YFSETQ. The CDR3 extends over 16 amino acids.

The chain uses TRBV2 and TRBJ1-2, with TRBD1 matching over 7 bases. The CDR3 length is 16 residues. Trimming at V came to 4 bases and at J to 4 bases, leaving 12 bases not matched to a gene. Germline loops: CDR1 SNHLY, CDR2 FYNNEI. The CDR3 region is CASSGGTVLHVYGYTF. CDR3 sequence (DNA): TGTGCCAGCAGTGGGGGGACAGTGTTACACGTCTATGGCTACACCTTC.

Only a few counts were recorded for this clonotype. The chain carries TRBV5-1 and TRBJ2-3; D is uncertain. The CDR3 runs to 11 residues. The V gene's germline CDR1 is SGHRS and CDR2 YFSETQ. The V gene lost 4 bases and the J gene lost 6 bases, with 6 bases spanning the gap. The CDR3 bases are TGCGCCAGCAGCGATCATGATACGCAGTATTTT. Amino acid sequence: CASSDHDTQYF. Combining the CDR3 with reference TRBV5-1 and TRBJ2-3 gives the whole variable domain KAGVTQTPRYLIKTRGQQVTLSCSPISGHRSVSWYQQTPGQGLQFLFEYFSETQRNKGNFPGRFSGRQFSNSRSEMNVSTLELGDSALYLCASSDHDTQYFGPGTRLTVL.

Points on this clonotype: Germline and junction disagree at one end, which may indicate a read error. This chain connects TRBV6-5 to TRBJ2-7, with D possibly TRBD2 on 5 matching bases. The V gene's germline CDR1 is MNHEY and CDR2 SVGAGI. CDR3 size: 15 residues. The CDR3 sequence is CVSRPTRSGPYEQYF. For the CDR3, the DNA is TGTGTCAGCAGACCAACCCGCAGCGGACCCTACGAGCAGTACTTC.

The J gene is TRBJ1-1, the V gene TRBV15; no firm D call. Germline V lookup: CDR1 LNHNV, CDR2 YYDKDF (reference sequence). V was trimmed by 3 bases and J by 4 bases, leaving 9 bases between them. The CDR3 is 13 amino acids. CDR3 DNA sequence: TGTGCCACCAGCAGTGACTTCACCACTGAAGCTTTCTTT. This gives the protein CATSSDFTTEAFF.

This clonotype was counted at least ten times. The J gene is TRBJ1-2, the V gene TRBV7-9; 9 bases line up with TRBD1. The CDR3 contains 13 residues. The V gene's germline CDR1 is SEHNR and CDR2 FQNEAQ (reference sequence). The J segment lost 8 bases and the V segment lost 5 bases, leaving 6 bases of the junction unmatched. CDR3 DNA: TGTGCCAGCAGCCCACGGACAGGGGAAGGCTACACCTTC. This sequence encodes CASSPRTGEGYTF.

The chain carries TRBV29-1 and TRBJ2-5; D could derive from TRBD1 or TRBD2 (6 bases each). Trimming stripped 6 bases from V and 4 bases from J, with 21 bases between. The CDR3 runs to 15 residues. Germline CDR1 reads SQVTM; CDR2 reads ANQGSEA. The CDR3 sequence is CSVEWDRGLAETQYF. The CDR3 region has the DNA TGCAGCGTCGAGTGGGACCGGGGGCTAGCAGAGACCCAGTACTTC.

This clonotype has more than one count but fewer than ten. This chain links TRBV10-2 with TRBJ1-2, with a tentative D call TRBD1 (6 bases). V lost 2 bases, J lost 0 bases, and 16 bases lay in between. The CDR3 loop spans 17 amino acids. Germline CDR1 WSHSY, CDR2 SAAADI. This CDR3 reads CASSEPDSLDTNYGYTF. CDR3 DNA sequence: TGCGCCAGCAGTGAGCCGGACAGTCTCGATACTAACTATGGCTACACCTTC.

This clonotype was recorded many times. The genes are TRBV7-8 and TRBJ1-2, with D unclear. Germline CDR1 and CDR2: SGHVS and FQNEAQ. This CDR3 is built from 16 residues. Trimming stripped 2 bases from V and 0 bases from J, with 13 bases between. The CDR3 coding sequence is TGTGCCAGCAGCTTAAACGCGTTGGCTTCTAACTATGGCTACACCTTC. It yields the protein CASSLNALASNYGYTF.

The table lists this clonotype with many counts. The rearrangement uses TRBV12-3 or TRBV12-4 and TRBJ1-1, with D possibly TRBD1 on 5 matching bases. Trimming removed 6 bases from V and 11 bases from J, with 19 bases in between. The CDR3 length is 13 residues. The CDR3 bases are TGTGCCAGCAGGGCGGGACTGATGAGTATGGCTTTCTTT. Translated: CASRAGLMSMAFF.